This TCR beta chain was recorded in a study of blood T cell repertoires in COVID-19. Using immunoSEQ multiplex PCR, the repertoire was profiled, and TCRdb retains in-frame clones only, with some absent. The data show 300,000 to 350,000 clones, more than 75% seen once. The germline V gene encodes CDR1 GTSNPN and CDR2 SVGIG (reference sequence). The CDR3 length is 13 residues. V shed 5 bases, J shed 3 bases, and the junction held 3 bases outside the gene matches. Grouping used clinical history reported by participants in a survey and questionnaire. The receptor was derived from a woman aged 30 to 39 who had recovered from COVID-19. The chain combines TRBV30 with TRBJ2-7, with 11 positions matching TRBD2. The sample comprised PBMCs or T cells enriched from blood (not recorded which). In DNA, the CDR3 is TGTGCCTGGGGGGGGACTAGCGGCTACGAGCAGTACTTC. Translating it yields CAWGGTSGYEQYF.